The 4 T cell receptor beta chains below come from one sample, sequenced in a study of CD8+CD57+ T cells in acquired aplastic anemia. Genomic DNA acted as the template from which TCR beta VDJ combination and CDR3 sequence profiling were carried out. One entry per CDR3 protein, called by TCRdb with MiXCR from the reads. Of 150,000 to 200,000 distinct CDR3 sequences in the sample, 63% were seen once. Sequencing was performed on sorted CD4+, CD8+, or CD8+CD57+ T cells (not recorded which) from PBMCs. The receptor source for this set is a human donor in good health.

This clonotype has just one count. V usage is TRBV25-1 and J usage is TRBJ2-2; D uncertain. The CDR3 has 12 amino acids. Germline assignment: CDR1 MGHDK and CDR2 SYGVNS. V was cut by 3 bases and J by 1 base, with 0 bases left in between. The CDR3 here is CASSENTGELFF. Written as DNA, the CDR3 is TGTGCCAGCAGTGAGAACACCGGGGAGCTGTTTTTT.

A single count supports this clonotype. V gene TRBV5-4 combines with J gene TRBJ2-1; maybe TRBD1 (6 bases). Germline V lookup: CDR1 SGHNT, CDR2 YYREEE (reference sequence). This CDR3 contains 13 residues. Trimming left V 2 bases short and J 4 bases short, with 7 bases between. The CDR3 sequence is CASSFDRYNEQFF. CDR3 coding DNA: TGTGCCAGCAGCTTCGACAGGTACAATGAGCAGTTCTTC.

This clonotype was counted many times. The V gene is TRBV27, the J gene TRBJ2-7; 7 bases line up with TRBD1. The germline gives CDR1 MNHEY, CDR2 SMNVEV (reference sequence). This CDR3 has 14 residues. With 0 bases clipped from V and 6 bases from J, the junction kept 5 bases outside the gene matches. CDR3: CASSLSPTGVEQYF. CDR3 bases: TGTGCCAGCAGTTTATCCCCCACAGGGGTCGAGCAGTACTTC.

This chain links TRBV12-3 or TRBV12-4 with TRBJ1-4, with D hard to call. V was shortened by 3 bases and J by 4 bases, with 9 bases between the two germline ends. The CDR3 is 14 residues long. Here the CDR3 reads CASSFVGSNEKLFF. CDR3 sequence (DNA): TGTGCCAGCAGTTTCGTCGGAAGTAATGAAAAACTGTTTTTT.